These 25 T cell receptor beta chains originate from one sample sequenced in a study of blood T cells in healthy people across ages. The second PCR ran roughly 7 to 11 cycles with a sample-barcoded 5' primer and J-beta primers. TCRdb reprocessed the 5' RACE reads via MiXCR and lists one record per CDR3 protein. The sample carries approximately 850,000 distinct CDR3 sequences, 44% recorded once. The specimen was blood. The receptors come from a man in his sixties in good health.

CDR3 sequence: CAWSVGMNYGYTF. CDR3 coding DNA: TGTGCCTGGAGTGTGGGGATGAACTATGGCTACACCTTC. This chain links TRBV30 with TRBJ1-2; D gene ambiguous. The CDR3 length is 13 residues. The V end was cut by 0 bases, the J end by 2 bases, with 7 bases between. Germline CDR1 reads GTSNPN; CDR2 reads SVGIG (reference sequence).

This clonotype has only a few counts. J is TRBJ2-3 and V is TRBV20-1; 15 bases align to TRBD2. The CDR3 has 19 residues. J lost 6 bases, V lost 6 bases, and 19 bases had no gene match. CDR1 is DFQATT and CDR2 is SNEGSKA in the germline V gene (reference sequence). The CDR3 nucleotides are TGCAGTGCCCCAACGGGACTAGCGGGGGGATCGAATTGGGGGGATACGCAGTATTTT. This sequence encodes CSAPTGLAGGSNWGDTQYF.

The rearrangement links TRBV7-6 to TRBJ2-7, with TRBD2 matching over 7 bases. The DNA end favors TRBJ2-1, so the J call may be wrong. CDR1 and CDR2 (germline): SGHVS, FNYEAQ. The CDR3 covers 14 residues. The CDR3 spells CASSWKSQGGEQFF. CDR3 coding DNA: TGTGCCAGCAGCTGGAAGTCGCAGGGAGGGGAGCAGTTCTTC.

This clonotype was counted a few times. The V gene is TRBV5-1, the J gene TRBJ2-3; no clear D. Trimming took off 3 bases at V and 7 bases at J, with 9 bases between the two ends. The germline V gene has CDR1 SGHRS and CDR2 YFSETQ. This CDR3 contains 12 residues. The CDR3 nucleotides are TGCGCCAGCAGCTACAGAGGAAATACGCAGTATTTT. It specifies CASSYRGNTQYF. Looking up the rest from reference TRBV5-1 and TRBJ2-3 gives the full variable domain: KAGVTQTPRYLIKTRGQQVTLSCSPISGHRSVSWYQQTPGQGLQFLFEYFSETQRNKGNFPGRFSGRQFSNSRSEMNVSTLELGDSALYLCASSYRGNTQYFGPGTRLTVL.

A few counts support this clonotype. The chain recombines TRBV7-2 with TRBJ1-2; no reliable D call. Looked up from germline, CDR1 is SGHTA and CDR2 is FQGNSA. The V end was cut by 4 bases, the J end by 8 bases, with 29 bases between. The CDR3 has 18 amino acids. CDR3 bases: TGTGCCAGCAGCTCCGGCCCCGGGAGTAAAACCCGCCAAGTCGGCTACACCTTC. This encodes CASSSGPGSKTRQVGYTF.

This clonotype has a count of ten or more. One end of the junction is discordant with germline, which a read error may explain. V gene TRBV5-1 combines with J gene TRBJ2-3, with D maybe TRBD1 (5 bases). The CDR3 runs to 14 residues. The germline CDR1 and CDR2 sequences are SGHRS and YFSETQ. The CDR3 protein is CASSLRQSTDTQYF. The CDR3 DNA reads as TGTGCCAGCAGCTTAAGACAGAGCACAGATACGCAGTATTTT.

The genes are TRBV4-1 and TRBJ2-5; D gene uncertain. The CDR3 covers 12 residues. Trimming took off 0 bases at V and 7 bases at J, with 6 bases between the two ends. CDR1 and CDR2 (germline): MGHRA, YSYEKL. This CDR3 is CASSQDRATQYF. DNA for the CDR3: TGCGCCAGCAGCCAAGATCGGGCGACCCAGTACTTC.

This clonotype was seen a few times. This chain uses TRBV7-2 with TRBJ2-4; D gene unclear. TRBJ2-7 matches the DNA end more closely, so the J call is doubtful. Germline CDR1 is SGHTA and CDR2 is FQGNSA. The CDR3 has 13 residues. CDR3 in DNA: TGTGCCAGCAGCTTAGTCCAGACCGGCGAGCAGTACTTC. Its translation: CASSLVQTGEQYF.

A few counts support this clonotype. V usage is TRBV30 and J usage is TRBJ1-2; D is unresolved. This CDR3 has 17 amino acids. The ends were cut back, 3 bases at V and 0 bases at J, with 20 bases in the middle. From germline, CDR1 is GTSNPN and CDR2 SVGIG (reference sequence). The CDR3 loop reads CAWRAAISTRSNYGYTF. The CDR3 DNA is TGTGCCTGGAGGGCCGCTATCTCTACTAGATCTAACTATGGCTACACCTTC.

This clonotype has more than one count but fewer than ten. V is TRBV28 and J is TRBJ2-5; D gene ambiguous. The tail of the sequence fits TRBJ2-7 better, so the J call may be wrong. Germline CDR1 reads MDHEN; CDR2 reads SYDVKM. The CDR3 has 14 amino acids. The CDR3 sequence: CASSSVWPPYEQYF. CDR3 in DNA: TGTGCCAGCAGTTCAGTTTGGCCCCCCTACGAGCAGTACTTC.

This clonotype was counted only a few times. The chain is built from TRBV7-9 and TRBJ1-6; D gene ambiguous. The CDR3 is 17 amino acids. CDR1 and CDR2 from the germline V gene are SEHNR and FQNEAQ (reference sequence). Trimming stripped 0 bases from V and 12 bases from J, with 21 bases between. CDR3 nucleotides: TGTGCCAGCAGCTTAGCGCCCGAGGAACCGCGGTATGGACCCCTCCACTTT. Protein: CASSLAPEEPRYGPLHF.

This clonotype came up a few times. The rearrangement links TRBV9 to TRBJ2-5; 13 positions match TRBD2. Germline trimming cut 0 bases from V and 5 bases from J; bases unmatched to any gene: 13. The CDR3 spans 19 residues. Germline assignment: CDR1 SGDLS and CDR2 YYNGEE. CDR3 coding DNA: TGTGCCAGCAGCGTAGAAGGATGGACTAGCGGGGGCCCTGGGGAGACCCAGTACTTC. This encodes CASSVEGWTSGGPGETQYF.

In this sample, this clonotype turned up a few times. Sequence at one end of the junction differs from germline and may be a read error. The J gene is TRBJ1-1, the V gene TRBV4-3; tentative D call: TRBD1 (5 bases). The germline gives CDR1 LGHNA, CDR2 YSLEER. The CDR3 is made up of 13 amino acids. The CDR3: CASSHQGNTEAFF. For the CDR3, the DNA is TGTGCCAGCAGCCATCAGGGGAACACTGAAGCTTTCTTT.

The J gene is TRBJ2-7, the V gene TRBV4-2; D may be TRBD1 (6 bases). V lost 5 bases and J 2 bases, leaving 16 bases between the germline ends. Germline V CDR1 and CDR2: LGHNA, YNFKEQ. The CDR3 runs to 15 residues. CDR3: CASSWVGQGTYEQYF. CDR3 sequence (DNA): TGTGCCAGCAGCTGGGTCGGGCAGGGGACCTACGAGCAGTACTTC.

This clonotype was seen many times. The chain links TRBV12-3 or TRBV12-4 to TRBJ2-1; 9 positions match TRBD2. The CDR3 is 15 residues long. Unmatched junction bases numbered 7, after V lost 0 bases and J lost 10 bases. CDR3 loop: CASSLAAGGPREQFF. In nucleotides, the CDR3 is TGTGCCAGCAGTTTAGCGGCGGGGGGGCCTCGGGAGCAGTTCTTC.

The chain's CDR3 is CASSYSLQRIFHEQYF. The CDR3 bases are TGTGCCAGCAGTTACTCGCTCCAGAGGATTTTCCACGAGCAGTACTTC. The chain employs TRBV6-2 or TRBV6-3 and TRBJ2-7, with D unclear. The V gene's germline CDR1 is MNHEY and CDR2 SVGEGT. V dropped 0 bases and J dropped 5 bases, with 17 bases sitting between them. The CDR3 runs 16 residues.

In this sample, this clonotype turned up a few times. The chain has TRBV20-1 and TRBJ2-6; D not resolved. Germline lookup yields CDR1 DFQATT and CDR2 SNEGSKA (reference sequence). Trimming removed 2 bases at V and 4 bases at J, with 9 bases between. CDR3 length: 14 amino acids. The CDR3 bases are TGCAGTGCTAGATCCCAAAGCGGGGCCAACGTCCTGACTTTC. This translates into CSARSQSGANVLTF.

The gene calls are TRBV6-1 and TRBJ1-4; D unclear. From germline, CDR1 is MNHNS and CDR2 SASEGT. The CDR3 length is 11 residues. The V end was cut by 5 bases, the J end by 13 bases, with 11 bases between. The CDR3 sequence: CASSLQGRLFF. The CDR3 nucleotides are TGTGCCAGCAGTTTACAAGGAAGACTGTTTTTT.

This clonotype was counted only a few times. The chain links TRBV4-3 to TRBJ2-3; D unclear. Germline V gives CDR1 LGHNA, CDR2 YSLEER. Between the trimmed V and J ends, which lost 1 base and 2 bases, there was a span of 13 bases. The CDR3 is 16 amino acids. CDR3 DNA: TGCGCCAGCAGCCAAGTATGGTCTAGGGTCACAGATACGCAGTATTTT. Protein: CASSQVWSRVTDTQYF.

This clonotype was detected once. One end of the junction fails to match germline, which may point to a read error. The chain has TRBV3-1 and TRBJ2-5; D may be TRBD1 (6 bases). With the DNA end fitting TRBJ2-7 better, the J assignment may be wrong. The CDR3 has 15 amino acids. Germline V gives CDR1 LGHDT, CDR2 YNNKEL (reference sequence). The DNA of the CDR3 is TGTGCTAGCAGCCCTCCCCTGACAGGATTCGCCGAGCAGTACTTC. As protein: CASSPPLTGFAEQYF.

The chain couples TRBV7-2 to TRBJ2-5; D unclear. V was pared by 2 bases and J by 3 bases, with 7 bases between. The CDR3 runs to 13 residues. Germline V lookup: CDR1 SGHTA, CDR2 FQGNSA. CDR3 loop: CASSLFGEETQYF. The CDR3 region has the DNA TGTGCCAGCAGCTTATTTGGGGAAGAGACCCAGTACTTC.

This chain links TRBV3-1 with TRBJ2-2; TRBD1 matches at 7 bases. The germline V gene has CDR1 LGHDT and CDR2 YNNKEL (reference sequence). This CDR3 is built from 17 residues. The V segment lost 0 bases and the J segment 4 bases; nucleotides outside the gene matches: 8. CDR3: CASSQELLTGTTGELFF. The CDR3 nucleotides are TGTGCCAGCAGCCAAGAATTGCTGACAGGGACCACCGGGGAGCTGTTTTTT.

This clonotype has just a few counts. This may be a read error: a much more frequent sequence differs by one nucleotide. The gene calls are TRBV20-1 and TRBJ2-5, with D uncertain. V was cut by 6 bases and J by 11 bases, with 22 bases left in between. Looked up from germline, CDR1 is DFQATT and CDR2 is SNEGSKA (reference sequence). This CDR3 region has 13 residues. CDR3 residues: CSADQGGSNEQYF. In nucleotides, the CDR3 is TGCAGTGCCGACCAAGGCGGAAGCAATGAGCAGTACTTC.

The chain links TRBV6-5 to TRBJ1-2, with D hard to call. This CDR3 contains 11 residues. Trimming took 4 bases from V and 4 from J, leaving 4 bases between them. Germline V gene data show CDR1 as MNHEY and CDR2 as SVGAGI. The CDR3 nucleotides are TGTGCCAGCAGTTCCGCCTATGGCTACACCTTC. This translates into CASSSAYGYTF.

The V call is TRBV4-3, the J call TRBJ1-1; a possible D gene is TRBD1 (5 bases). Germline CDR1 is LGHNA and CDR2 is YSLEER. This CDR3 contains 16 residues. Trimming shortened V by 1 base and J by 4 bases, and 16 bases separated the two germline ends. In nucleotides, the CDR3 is TGCGCCAGCAGCCAAGGGTCTCCCAGGGCGGGCACTGAAGCTTTCTTT. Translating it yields CASSQGSPRAGTEAFF.